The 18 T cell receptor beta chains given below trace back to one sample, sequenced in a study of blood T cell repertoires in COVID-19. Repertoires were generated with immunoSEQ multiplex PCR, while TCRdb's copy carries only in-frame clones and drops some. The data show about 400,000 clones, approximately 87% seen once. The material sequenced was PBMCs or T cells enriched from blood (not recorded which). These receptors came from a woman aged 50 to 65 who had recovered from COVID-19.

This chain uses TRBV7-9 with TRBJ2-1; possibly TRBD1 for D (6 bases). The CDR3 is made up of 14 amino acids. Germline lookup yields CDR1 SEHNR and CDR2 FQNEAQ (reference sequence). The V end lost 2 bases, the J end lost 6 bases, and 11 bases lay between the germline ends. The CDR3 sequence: CASSLSGTTNEQFF. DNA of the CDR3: TGTGCCAGCAGCTTAAGTGGGACAACCAATGAGCAGTTCTTC.

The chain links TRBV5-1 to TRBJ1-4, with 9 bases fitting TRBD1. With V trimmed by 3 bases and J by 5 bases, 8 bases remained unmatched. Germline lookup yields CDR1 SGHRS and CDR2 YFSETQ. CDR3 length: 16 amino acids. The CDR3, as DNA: TGCGCCAGCAGCTCCGGCCGGACAGGGGTGAATGAAAAACTGTTTTTT. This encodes CASSSGRTGVNEKLFF.

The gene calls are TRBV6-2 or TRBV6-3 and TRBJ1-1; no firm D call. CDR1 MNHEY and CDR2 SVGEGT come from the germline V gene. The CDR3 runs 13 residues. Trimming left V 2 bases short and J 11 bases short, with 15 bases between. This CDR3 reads CASSYARYSQAFF. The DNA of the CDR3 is TGTGCCAGCAGTTACGCACGCTACAGTCAGGCTTTCTTT.

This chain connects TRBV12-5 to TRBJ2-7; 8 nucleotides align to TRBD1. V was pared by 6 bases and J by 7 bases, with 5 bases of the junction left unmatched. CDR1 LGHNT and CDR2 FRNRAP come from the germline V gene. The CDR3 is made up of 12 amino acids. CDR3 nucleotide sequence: TGTGCTAGTGGCCCGACAGGGGAAGAGCAGTACTTC. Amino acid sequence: CASGPTGEEQYF.

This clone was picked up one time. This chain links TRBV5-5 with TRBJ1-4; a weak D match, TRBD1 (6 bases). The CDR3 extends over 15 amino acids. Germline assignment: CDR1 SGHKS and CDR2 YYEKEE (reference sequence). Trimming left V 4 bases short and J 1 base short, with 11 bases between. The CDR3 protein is CASSTGHVTNEKLFF. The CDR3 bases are TGTGCCAGCAGCACGGGACACGTAACTAATGAAAAACTGTTTTTT.

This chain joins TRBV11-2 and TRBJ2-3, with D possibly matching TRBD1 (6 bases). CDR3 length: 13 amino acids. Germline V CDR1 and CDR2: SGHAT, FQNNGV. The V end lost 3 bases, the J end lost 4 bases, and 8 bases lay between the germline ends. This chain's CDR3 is CASSLGHSDTQYF. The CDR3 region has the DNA TGTGCCAGCAGCTTGGGACATTCAGATACGCAGTATTTT.

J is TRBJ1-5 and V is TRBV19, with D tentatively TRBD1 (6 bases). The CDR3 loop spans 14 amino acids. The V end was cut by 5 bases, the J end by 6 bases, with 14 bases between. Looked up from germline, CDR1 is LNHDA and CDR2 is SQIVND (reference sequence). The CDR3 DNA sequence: TGTGCCAGTAGTCCCGCGGACAGACTTCAGCCCCAGCATTTT. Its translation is CASSPADRLQPQHF.

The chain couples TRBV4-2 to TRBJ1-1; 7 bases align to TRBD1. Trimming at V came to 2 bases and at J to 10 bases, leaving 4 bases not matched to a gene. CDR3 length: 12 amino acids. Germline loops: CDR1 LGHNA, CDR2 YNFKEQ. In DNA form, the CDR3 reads TGTGCCAGCAGCCAATCTGGACAGGTAGCTTTCTTT. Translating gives CASSQSGQVAFF.

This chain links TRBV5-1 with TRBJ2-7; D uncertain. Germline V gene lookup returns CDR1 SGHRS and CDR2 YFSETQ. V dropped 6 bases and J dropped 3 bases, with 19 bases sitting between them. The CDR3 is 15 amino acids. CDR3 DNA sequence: TGCGCCAGCATCCCGCGGTCGCGCCTAGTCTACGAGCAGTACTTC. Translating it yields CASIPRSRLVYEQYF.

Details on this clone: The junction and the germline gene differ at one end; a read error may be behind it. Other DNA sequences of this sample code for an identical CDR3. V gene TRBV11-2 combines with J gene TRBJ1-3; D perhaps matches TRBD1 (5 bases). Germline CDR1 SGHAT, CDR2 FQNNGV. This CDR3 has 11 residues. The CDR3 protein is CASGDRNTIYF. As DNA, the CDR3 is TGTGCCAGCGGCGACAGAAATACCATATATTTT. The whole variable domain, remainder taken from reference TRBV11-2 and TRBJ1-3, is EAGVAQSPRYKIIEKRQSVAFWCNPISGHATLYWYQQILGQGPKLLIQFQNNGVVDDSQLPKDRFSAERLKGVDSTLKIQPAKLEDSAVYLCASGDRNTIYFGEGSWLTVV.

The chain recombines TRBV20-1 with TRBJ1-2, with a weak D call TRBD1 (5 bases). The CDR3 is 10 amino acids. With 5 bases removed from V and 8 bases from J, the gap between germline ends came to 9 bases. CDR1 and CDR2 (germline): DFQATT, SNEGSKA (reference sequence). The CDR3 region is CSAGAGGYTF. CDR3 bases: TGCAGTGCTGGGGCAGGAGGCTACACCTTC.

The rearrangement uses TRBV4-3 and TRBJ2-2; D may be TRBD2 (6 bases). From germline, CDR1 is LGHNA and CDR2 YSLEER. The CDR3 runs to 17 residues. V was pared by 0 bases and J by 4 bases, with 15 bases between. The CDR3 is CASSQDRWGVSTGELFF. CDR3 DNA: TGCGCCAGCAGCCAAGATCGGTGGGGGGTCTCCACCGGGGAGCTGTTTTTT.

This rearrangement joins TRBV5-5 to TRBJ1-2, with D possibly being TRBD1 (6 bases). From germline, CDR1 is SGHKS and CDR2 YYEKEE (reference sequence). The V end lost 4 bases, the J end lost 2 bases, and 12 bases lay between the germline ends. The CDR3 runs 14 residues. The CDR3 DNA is TGTGCCAGCAGCGCGGACAGTCTCAACTATGGCTACACCTTC. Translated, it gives CASSADSLNYGYTF.

CDR3 sequence reads: CASSRGSQETQYF. The CDR3 DNA reads as TGTGCCAGCAGCCGGGGGTCCCAAGAGACCCAGTACTTC. The chain is built from TRBV11-1 and TRBJ2-5; D possibly corresponds to TRBD2 (6 bases). Germline-derived CDR1 and CDR2 are SGHAT and FQDESV (reference sequence). V was cut by 5 bases and J by 1 base, with 8 bases left in between. The CDR3 extends over 13 amino acids.

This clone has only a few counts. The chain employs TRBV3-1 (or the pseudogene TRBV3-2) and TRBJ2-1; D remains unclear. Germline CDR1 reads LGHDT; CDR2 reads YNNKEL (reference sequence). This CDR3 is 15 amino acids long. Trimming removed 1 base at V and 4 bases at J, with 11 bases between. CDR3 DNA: TGTGCCAGCAGCCAAGGTTTGTCATTTTACAATGAGCAGTTCTTC. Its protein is CASSQGLSFYNEQFF.

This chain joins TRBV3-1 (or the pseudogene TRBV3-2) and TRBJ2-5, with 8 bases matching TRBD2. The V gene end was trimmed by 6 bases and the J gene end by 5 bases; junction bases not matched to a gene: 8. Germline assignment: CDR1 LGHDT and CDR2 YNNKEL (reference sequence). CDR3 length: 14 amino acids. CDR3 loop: CASRPSGGAETQYF. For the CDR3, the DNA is TGTGCCAGCAGACCGTCCGGGGGGGCGGAGACCCAGTACTTC.

CDR3 loop: CASSLDSTEFSGNTIYF. In nucleotides, the CDR3 is TGTGCCAGCAGCTTGGACAGTACGGAATTCTCTGGAAACACCATATATTTT. J is TRBJ1-3 and V is TRBV5-5; unclear D gene. The CDR3 is 17 amino acids. Germline CDR1 and CDR2: SGHKS and YYEKEE (reference sequence). V was pared by 0 bases and J by 0 bases, with 13 bases between.

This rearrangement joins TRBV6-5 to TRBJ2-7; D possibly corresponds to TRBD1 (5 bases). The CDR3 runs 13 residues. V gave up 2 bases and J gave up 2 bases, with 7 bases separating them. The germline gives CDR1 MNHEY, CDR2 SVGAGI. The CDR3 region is CASSYGAAYEQYF. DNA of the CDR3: TGTGCCAGCAGTTACGGGGCGGCCTACGAGCAGTACTTC.